The clone carrying this T cell receptor beta chain has only a few counts. The data were obtained in a study of T-cell reconstitution after alpha-beta-depleted transplantation in children. Germline V CDR1 and CDR2: MGHRA, YSYEKL. The CDR3 runs to 17 residues. Deletions cut 0 bases from V and 1 base from J, with 12 bases between. A TCRbeta library incorporating unique molecular identifiers was prepared. TCRdb ran MiXCR on the PCR reads and lists one entry per CDR3 protein. The sample shows 400,000 to 500,000 distinct CDR3 sequences, approximately 10% of them seen only once. The source is a human donor who donated a stem cell graft to a child with acute myeloid leukemia. The chain combines TRBV4-1 with TRBJ2-2; tentatively, D is TRBD2 (6 bases). Sample: PBMCs from the stem cell graft donor, taken from the stem cell graft. The CDR3: CASSQEKGLRNTGELFF. In nucleotides, the CDR3 is TGCGCCAGCAGCCAAGAGAAAGGACTACGGAACACCGGGGAGCTGTTTTTT.